These 27 T cell receptor beta chains originate from one sample sequenced in a study of human T cells and chemical hapten exposure. The time point: pre-sensitization, week 0. Treatment here: therapeutic diphenylcyclopropenone sensitization with weekly scalp DPC. MiXCR, run by TCRdb on the RACE reads, gives a single entry per CDR3 protein. Found here are 150,000 to 200,000 distinct CDR3 sequences, approximately 31% of them singletons; the top ten hold 2.5% to 3.5%. The sequencing here drew on whole blood, taken in connection with sensitization to the hapten diphenylcyclopropenone (DPC). These receptors all come from a woman younger than 45 with alopecia areata. Some clones in this sample may be carry-over from other donors' samples.

This clonotype appeared a few times. J is TRBJ2-3 and V is TRBV5-4; the D gene is possibly TRBD1 (5 bases). In germline, CDR1 is SGHNT, CDR2 YYREEE (reference sequence). The CDR3 has 14 amino acids. V was pared by 4 bases and J by 3 bases, with 12 bases between. DNA for the CDR3: TGTGCCAGCAGCCCGGACACTTTTACAGATACGCAGTATTTT. As protein: CASSPDTFTDTQYF.

This sequence joins TRBV28 and TRBJ1-2; D is perhaps TRBD1 (6 bases). The CDR3 loop spans 15 amino acids. Germline CDR1 is MDHEN and CDR2 is SYDVKM. Trimming removed 5 bases at V and 4 bases at J, with 17 bases between. CDR3 sequence reads: CASSLSGVRSYGYTF. The CDR3 DNA sequence: TGTGCCAGCAGTCTGTCAGGGGTCAGGTCCTATGGCTACACCTTC.

The chain uses TRBV7-2 and TRBJ1-6, with D hard to call. CDR1 is SGHTA and CDR2 is FQGNSA in the germline V gene. Trimming left V 5 bases short and J 7 bases short, with 9 bases between. This CDR3 comprises 13 residues. CDR3 amino acids: CASSERWNSPLHF. CDR3 in DNA: TGTGCCAGCAGCGAGAGATGGAATTCACCCCTCCACTTT.

This clonotype was counted only a few times. The CDR3 DNA reads TGTGCCAGCAGTCCGGGACACCTTTACGAGCAGTACTTC. It yields the protein CASSPGHLYEQYF. The chain employs TRBV27 and TRBJ2-7, with a possible D match to TRBD1 (6 bases). This CDR3 has 13 amino acids. The germline CDR1 and CDR2 sequences are MNHEY and SMNVEV (reference sequence). V gave up 5 bases and J gave up 4 bases, with 12 bases separating them.

The chain joins TRBV29-1 to TRBJ2-5; tentatively, D is TRBD2 (6 bases). CDR1 SQVTM and CDR2 ANQGSEA come from the germline V gene. This CDR3 region has 15 residues. Trimming cost V 2 bases and J 3 bases, with 16 bases left between them. The CDR3 sequence is CSVETNSGVKETQYF. The CDR3 nucleotides read TGCAGCGTTGAAACCAATAGCGGCGTAAAAGAGACCCAGTACTTC.

This clonotype was detected a few times. This rearrangement joins TRBV28 to TRBJ2-1; 12 bases align to TRBD2. The length of the CDR3 is 18 residues. Germline loops: CDR1 MDHEN, CDR2 SYDVKM. The junction had 13 bases not matched to a gene; V was cut back by 5 bases and J by 5 bases. This CDR3 reads CASSPPLAGGPYHNEQFF. CDR3 coding DNA: TGTGCCAGCAGTCCCCCCCTAGCGGGAGGGCCATATCACAATGAGCAGTTCTTC.

The genes are TRBV29-1 and TRBJ2-3; no clear D. This CDR3 contains 12 residues. With 7 bases removed from V and 6 bases from J, the gap between germline ends came to 14 bases. Germline-derived CDR1 and CDR2 are SQVTM and ANQGSEA. CDR3 DNA sequence: TGCAGCGGCTCCCTCAGTACGGATACGCAGTATTTT. Its translation: CSGSLSTDTQYF.

The rearrangement joins TRBV19 to TRBJ2-1, with D unresolved. V dropped 0 bases and J dropped 9 bases, with 9 bases sitting between them. From germline, CDR1 is LNHDA and CDR2 SQIVND (reference sequence). The CDR3 is 13 residues long. CDR3 in amino acids: CASSIDRLSEQFF. The DNA for the CDR3 is TGTGCCAGTAGTATAGACCGGTTGAGTGAGCAGTTCTTC.

This clonotype was seen a handful of times. The genes are TRBV20-1 and TRBJ1-1; D is undetermined. This CDR3 spans 12 amino acids. V gave up 6 bases and J gave up 6 bases, with 14 bases separating them. Germline V gene lookup returns CDR1 DFQATT and CDR2 SNEGSKA (reference sequence). CDR3 in DNA: TGCAGTGCCAGACTTGGCCGTCCTGAAGCTTTCTTT. Translation gives CSARLGRPEAFF.

This clonotype came up a few times. CDR3 nucleotide sequence: TGCGCCAGCAGCCCTGGACAGGGCGCCCAGCCCCAGCATTTT. Translated: CASSPGQGAQPQHF. This rearrangement joins TRBV5-1 to TRBJ1-5; TRBD1 matches 8 bases. This CDR3 is 14 amino acids long. Germline values: CDR1 SGHRS, CDR2 YFSETQ. V lost 4 bases to trimming and J lost 7 bases; unmatched junction nucleotides: 7.

This chain uses TRBV16 with TRBJ1-3; unclear D gene. V lost 4 bases to trimming and J lost 0 bases, with 10 bases between them. The CDR3 loop spans 15 amino acids. Germline V gene sequence: CDR1 KGHSY, CDR2 FQNENV. Here the CDR3 DNA reads TGTGCCAGCAGCCCATCAACCAACTCTGGAAACACCATATATTTT. Translated, it gives CASSPSTNSGNTIYF.

This clonotype is a singleton in its sample. The chain is built from TRBV23-1 and TRBJ1-5; D unclear. TRBV23-1 is an open reading frame whose function is uncertain. Between the trimmed V and J ends, which lost 0 bases and 9 bases, there was a span of 9 bases. The CDR3 has 13 residues. This chain's CDR3 is CASSQSCIPPQHF. The CDR3 region has the DNA TGCGCCAGCAGTCAATCTTGTATCCCGCCCCAGCATTTT.

This clonotype occurred a few times. The chain uses TRBV7-8 and TRBJ1-5, with 7 bases that match TRBD1. V was clipped by 0 bases and J by 7 bases; unmatched bases: 9. This CDR3 has 16 residues. The germline gives CDR1 SGHVS, CDR2 FQNEAQ. The CDR3 sequence is CASSLATAGGLQPQHF. As DNA, the CDR3 is TGTGCCAGCAGCTTAGCGACGGCAGGGGGTCTGCAGCCCCAGCATTTT.

The V and J genes are TRBV29-1 and TRBJ2-1, with TRBD1 as a possible D gene (6 bases). Germline assignment: CDR1 SQVTM and CDR2 ANQGSEA. Trimming pared 4 bases from V and 2 bases from J, leaving 12 bases between. This CDR3 is 14 amino acids long. CDR3 region: CSVAPRGAYNEQFF. The CDR3 DNA is TGCAGCGTTGCGCCCAGGGGAGCCTACAATGAGCAGTTCTTC.

This clonotype was recorded only once. The rearrangement joins TRBV6-2 or TRBV6-3 to TRBJ1-2; the D is unclear. The CDR3 extends over 11 amino acids. Germline lookup yields CDR1 MNHEY and CDR2 SVGEGT. V lost 4 bases to trimming and J lost 4 bases, with 4 bases between them. CDR3 in amino acids: CASSLFYGYTF. DNA of the CDR3: TGTGCCAGCAGTTTATTCTATGGCTACACCTTC.

This clonotype was seen repeatedly, ten times or more. The chain recombines TRBV20-1 with TRBJ1-2, with 7 bases matching TRBD1. The CDR3 consists of 13 residues. Looked up from germline, CDR1 is DFQATT and CDR2 is SNEGSKA (reference sequence). The CDR3 bases are TGCAGCATGACAGGGACACACCGAGGAGGCTACACCTTC. Translating gives CSMTGTHRGGYTF.

This clonotype was observed a few times. The chain carries TRBV28 and TRBJ2-7; D uncertain. Germline-derived CDR1 and CDR2 are MDHEN and SYDVKM. The CDR3 contains 14 residues. V dropped 3 bases and J dropped 0 bases, with 9 bases sitting between them. Here the CDR3 reads CASSFFRGSYEQYF. In nucleotides, the CDR3 is TGTGCCAGCAGTTTTTTCCGAGGCTCCTACGAGCAGTACTTC. Drawing the rest from reference TRBV28 and TRBJ2-7, the complete variable domain is DVKVTQSSRYLVKRTGEKVFLECVQDMDHENMFWYRQDPGLGLRLIYFSYDVKMKEKGDIPEGYSVSREKKERFSLILESASTNQTSMYLCASSFFRGSYEQYFGPGTRLTVT.

This clonotype showed up many times. The chain carries TRBV7-2 and TRBJ2-5; D remains unclear. The V end was cut by 3 bases, the J end by 5 bases, with 4 bases between. This CDR3 is 11 amino acids long. The germline V gene has CDR1 SGHTA and CDR2 FQGNSA. The CDR3 region is CASSFAETQYF. The DNA for the CDR3 is TGTGCCAGCAGCTTCGCGGAGACCCAGTACTTC.

The chain carries TRBV28 and TRBJ1-2, with 10 bases aligning to TRBD1. Germline V gene lookup returns CDR1 MDHEN and CDR2 SYDVKM. The V segment lost 5 bases and the J segment 6 bases; nucleotides outside the gene matches: 0. The CDR3 totals 12 residues. In DNA, the CDR3 is TGTGCCAGCAGTGGGACAGGGGATGGCTACACCTTC. Translated: CASSGTGDGYTF.

The chain employs TRBV18 and TRBJ1-1, with no clear D. V shed 8 bases and J shed 3 bases, with 13 bases lying between them. CDR1 KGHSH and CDR2 LQKENI come from the germline V gene. This CDR3 contains 13 residues. This CDR3 reads CASGRSLDTEAFF. The CDR3 nucleotides read TGTGCCAGCGGACGGTCCTTGGACACTGAAGCTTTCTTT.

This clonotype is a singleton in its sample. The V call is TRBV4-1, the J call TRBJ1-1; D perhaps matches TRBD1 (6 bases). V lost 2 bases and J 1 base, leaving 11 bases between the germline ends. The CDR3 covers 15 residues. The germline V gene has CDR1 MGHRA and CDR2 YSYEKL. The chain's CDR3 is CASSQTTGRNTEAFF. The CDR3 bases are TGCGCCAGCAGCCAAACCACAGGGCGGAACACTGAAGCTTTCTTT.

This clonotype was counted between two and nine times. This sequence joins TRBV28 and TRBJ1-5; the D gene is possibly TRBD1 (5 bases). Deletions cut 6 bases from V and 5 bases from J, with 14 bases between. The CDR3 has 14 residues. The germline V gene encodes CDR1 MDHEN and CDR2 SYDVKM. The CDR3 nucleotides are TGTGCCAGCAGCCCGGGGCGGAGGTATCAGCCCCAGCATTTT. This encodes CASSPGRRYQPQHF.

This clonotype was seen many times. This chain's CDR3 is CASSSATGYNSPLHF. The CDR3 bases are TGTGCCAGCAGCTCAGCGACAGGTTATAATTCACCCCTCCACTTT. The chain couples TRBV5-4 to TRBJ1-6; perhaps TRBD1 as D (6 bases). CDR1 SGHNT and CDR2 YYREEE come from the germline V gene (reference sequence). The V and J ends lost 3 bases and 4 bases respectively, with 11 bases between them. The CDR3 length is 15 residues. The full variable domain, with the rest looked up from reference TRBV5-4 and TRBJ1-6, is ETGVTQSPTHLIKTRGQQVTLRCSSQSGHNTVSWYQQALGQGPQFIFQYYREEENGRGNFPPRFSGLQFPNYSSELNVNALELDDSALYLCASSSATGYNSPLHFGNGTRLTVT.

The genes are TRBV19 and TRBJ2-1; 9 bases match TRBD1. J gave up 6 bases and V 6 bases, and 3 bases lay outside the gene matches. The CDR3 runs 13 residues. Germline V CDR1 and CDR2: LNHDA, SQIVND (reference sequence). The CDR3, as DNA: TGTGCCAGTAGGGACAGGGGTTTCAATGAGCAGTTCTTC. Protein sequence: CASRDRGFNEQFF.

The gene calls are TRBV5-1 and TRBJ2-3; 11 bases agree with TRBD2. Germline V gene sequence: CDR1 SGHRS, CDR2 YFSETQ. The CDR3 loop spans 15 amino acids. The junction had 4 bases not matched to a gene; V was cut back by 2 bases and J by 5 bases. CDR3 DNA: TGCGCCAGCAGCTTTGGGCTAGCGGGGGGAGATACGCAGTATTTT. Amino acid sequence: CASSFGLAGGDTQYF.

V gene TRBV9 combines with J gene TRBJ2-7; 15 bases agree with TRBD2. The germline V gene has CDR1 SGDLS and CDR2 YYNGEE. V shed 4 bases, J shed 4 bases, and the junction held 6 bases outside the gene matches. The CDR3 runs 16 residues. The CDR3 is CASSTGTSGRLYEQYF. DNA for the CDR3: TGTGCCAGCAGCACGGGGACTAGCGGGAGGCTTTACGAGCAGTACTTC.

The chain employs TRBV6-1 and TRBJ2-3; D remains unclear. Germline-derived CDR1 and CDR2 are MNHNS and SASEGT. The CDR3 is 13 amino acids. V was cut by 1 base and J by 4 bases, with 6 bases left in between. CDR3 bases: TGTGCCAGCAGTGAAGTGCCGCCAGATACGCAGTATTTT. It specifies CASSEVPPDTQYF.